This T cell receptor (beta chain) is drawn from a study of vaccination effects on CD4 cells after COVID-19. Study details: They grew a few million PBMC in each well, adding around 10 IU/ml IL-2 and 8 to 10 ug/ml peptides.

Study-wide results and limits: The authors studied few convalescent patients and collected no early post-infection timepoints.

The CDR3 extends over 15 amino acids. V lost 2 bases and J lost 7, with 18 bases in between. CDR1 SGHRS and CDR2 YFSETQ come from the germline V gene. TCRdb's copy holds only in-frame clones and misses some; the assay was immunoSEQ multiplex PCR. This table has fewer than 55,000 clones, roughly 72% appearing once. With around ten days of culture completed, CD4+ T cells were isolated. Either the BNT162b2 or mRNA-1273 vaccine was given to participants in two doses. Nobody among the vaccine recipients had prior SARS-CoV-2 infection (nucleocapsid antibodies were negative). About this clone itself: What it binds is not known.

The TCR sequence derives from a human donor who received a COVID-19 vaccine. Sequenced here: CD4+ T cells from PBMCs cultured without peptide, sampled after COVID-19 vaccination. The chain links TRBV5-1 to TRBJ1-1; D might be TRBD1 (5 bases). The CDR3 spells CASSLLPRGENEAFF. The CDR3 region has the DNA TGCGCCAGCAGCTTACTCCCCCGGGGCGAGAATGAAGCTTTCTTT.